This T cell receptor beta chain was identified in a study of T cells in localized non-small cell lung cancer. The study, taken as a whole, reports: With higher T cell density in blood came longer overall survival. Appearing in adjacent lung were a median about 60 of the top 100 tumor clones. T cell clonality was highest in uninvolved adjacent lung, above tumor.

Germline V gives CDR1 SGHAT, CDR2 FQDESV (reference sequence). CDR3 length: 16 residues. J was trimmed by 0 bases and V by 5 bases; bases with no gene match: 10. Some clones are missing from TCRdb's copy, which holds only in-frame ones; the method was immunoSEQ multiplex PCR. This sample carries 15,000 or so clones, 89% of them seen once, and the ten largest clones take 27%. Remarks on this clone: Antigen specificity is unknown.

The chain is built from TRBV11-1 and TRBJ2-7, with 7 nucleotides matching TRBD1. The source was peripheral blood, collected before any cancer treatment. The receptor was isolated from a female donor of 60 years or more with stage III squamous cell lung carcinoma. CDR3 coding DNA: TGTGCCAGCAGCCCATACCGGGACAGAAACTCCTACGAGCAGTACTTC. Translation gives CASSPYRDRNSYEQYF. The entire variable domain, with the rest obtained from reference TRBV11-1 and TRBJ2-7, is as follows: EAEVAQSPRYKITEKSQAVAFWCDPISGHATLYWYRQILGQGPELLVQFQDESVVDDSQLPKDRFSAERLKGVDSTLKIQPAELGDSAMYLCASSPYRDRNSYEQYFGPGTRLTVT.